These 25 T cell receptor beta chains originate from one sample sequenced in a study of T-cell reconstitution after alpha-beta-depleted transplantation in children. The library targeted TCRbeta and was prepared with unique molecular identifiers. TCRdb itself ran the PCR reads through MiXCR, one entry per CDR3 protein. The sample carries roughly 150,000 distinct CDR3 sequences, roughly 10% recorded once. Material: PBMCs, obtained before TCRalphabeta/CD19-depleted stem cell transplant. The receptors shown here come from a boy aged 2 to 10 with acute myeloid leukemia, due to receive a stem cell transplant.

This clonotype has ten or more counts. CDR3 sequence: CSVDGNTEAFF. CDR3 coding DNA: TGCAGCGTTGACGGGAACACTGAAGCTTTCTTT. V gene TRBV29-1 combines with J gene TRBJ1-1; D gene uncertain. CDR3 size: 11 residues. Germline V gene data show CDR1 as SQVTM and CDR2 as ANQGSEA. V lost 3 bases to trimming and J lost 1 base, with 3 bases between them.

This clonotype was seen at least ten times. The V and J genes are TRBV20-1 and TRBJ1-1; D uncertain. The germline V and J ends were trimmed by 1 base and 1 base, with 7 bases remaining between them. In germline, CDR1 is DFQATT, CDR2 SNEGSKA (reference sequence). The CDR3 runs to 13 residues. This CDR3 is CSARVDGNTEAFF. DNA for the CDR3: TGCAGTGCTAGAGTCGACGGGAACACTGAAGCTTTCTTT.

This clonotype occurred many times. The gene calls are TRBV28 and TRBJ2-7, with D uncertain. Trimming removed 3 bases from V and 2 bases from J, with 8 bases in between. Germline values: CDR1 MDHEN, CDR2 SYDVKM. This CDR3 region has 13 residues. CDR3 amino acids: CASSFGSTYEQYF. The DNA of the CDR3 is TGTGCCAGCAGTTTTGGCAGTACCTACGAGCAGTACTTC.

Ten or more counts support this clonotype. The chain joins TRBV18 to TRBJ2-2; TRBD1 might be the D (5 bases). This CDR3 contains 16 residues. V was pared by 4 bases and J by 0 bases, with 12 bases between. CDR1 is KGHSH, CDR2 LQKENI, per germline. The chain's CDR3 is CASSQFGHTNTGELFF. DNA for the CDR3: TGTGCCAGCTCACAATTTGGACACACGAACACCGGGGAGCTGTTTTTT.

This clonotype was seen ten or more times. The chain employs TRBV4-1 and TRBJ2-7; D may be TRBD1 or TRBD2 (5 bases each). The CDR3 spans 13 residues. CDR1 is MGHRA and CDR2 is YSYEKL in the germline V gene. V was cut by 3 bases and J by 5 bases, with 11 bases left in between. The CDR3 nucleotides read TGCGCCAGCAGCCATATCCCGGGGCACGAGCAGTACTTC. The encoded protein is CASSHIPGHEQYF.

This clonotype has ten or more counts. The rearrangement links TRBV12-5 to TRBJ2-3; the D call may be TRBD1 or TRBD2 (5 bases each). CDR3 length: 13 residues. CDR1 is LGHNT, CDR2 FRNRAP, per germline. Trimming removed 7 bases at V and 1 base at J, with 9 bases between. CDR3 sequence: CASVGVGTDTQYF. For the CDR3, the DNA is TGTGCTAGTGTGGGGGTTGGCACAGATACGCAGTATTTT.

This clonotype showed up many times. V and J are TRBV9 and TRBJ1-1; D is ambiguous. Germline V gene lookup returns CDR1 SGDLS and CDR2 YYNGEE. This CDR3 region has 13 residues. V was clipped by 5 bases and J by 6 bases, with 14 bases between them. The DNA for the CDR3 is TGTGCCAGCAGTCCCGCCTACGGGTCTGAAGCTTTCTTT. It codes for CASSPAYGSEAFF.

This clonotype was seen many times. The chain links TRBV6-5 to TRBJ1-6; TRBD1 is a possible D gene (5 bases). The V gene lost 5 bases and the J gene lost 0 bases, with 14 bases spanning the gap. The V gene's germline CDR1 is MNHEY and CDR2 SVGAGI. The CDR3 spans 17 residues. The CDR3 nucleotides read TGTGCCAGCAGTCGAGACGGGGGAAGCTCCTATAATTCACCCCTCCACTTT. Amino acid sequence: CASSRDGGSSYNSPLHF.

This clonotype occurred many times. J is TRBJ2-1 and V is TRBV11-2, with no clear D. Germline V gene lookup returns CDR1 SGHAT and CDR2 FQNNGV. The V gene lost 1 base and the J gene lost 5 bases, with 12 bases spanning the gap. This CDR3 is built from 15 residues. The CDR3 region is CASSLVLDTHNEQFF. The CDR3 nucleotides are TGTGCCAGCAGCTTAGTTCTAGACACTCACAATGAGCAGTTCTTC.

This clonotype was seen at least ten times. The chain has TRBV6-5 and TRBJ1-6; D gene ambiguous. Between the trimmed V and J ends, which lost 2 bases and 0 bases, there was a span of 11 bases. The CDR3 has 17 amino acids. Germline-derived CDR1 and CDR2 are MNHEY and SVGAGI. Here the CDR3 DNA reads TGTGCCAGCAGTTACCGGCCGAGCAGCTCCTATAATTCACCCCTCCACTTT. Its protein is CASSYRPSSSYNSPLHF.

About this clonotype: The CDR3 does not close with the conserved phenylalanine or tryptophan, likely indicating a read error. The chain employs TRBV6-5 and TRBJ2-2; D is ambiguous. The germline V gene has CDR1 MNHEY and CDR2 SVGAGI. The CDR3 consists of 15 residues. V was trimmed by 2 bases and J by 0 bases, leaving 7 bases between them. The CDR3 here is CASSYMRTNTGELFL. CDR3 bases: TGTGCCAGCAGTTACATGCGTACGAACACCGGGGAGCTGTTTTTA.

At least ten counts were recorded for this clonotype. The chain is built from TRBV5-1 and TRBJ1-5; D unclear. V shed 1 base and J shed 0 bases, with 11 bases lying between them. The CDR3 runs to 16 residues. Germline V gives CDR1 SGHRS, CDR2 YFSETQ. CDR3 region: CASSLSRSYSNQPQHF. For the CDR3, the DNA is TGCGCCAGCAGCTTGTCGCGCAGTTATAGCAATCAGCCCCAGCATTTT.

The sample holds many counts of this clonotype. The CDR3 loop reads CASSYAGPRYGYTF. The DNA of the CDR3 is TGTGCCAGCAGTTACGCAGGGCCGCGCTATGGCTACACCTTC. The V gene is TRBV6-5, the J gene TRBJ1-2, with TRBD1 as a possible D gene (5 bases). Germline CDR1 is MNHEY and CDR2 is SVGAGI. The V and J ends lost 2 bases and 4 bases respectively, with 11 bases between them. This CDR3 contains 14 residues.

This clonotype was counted ten times or more. The J gene is TRBJ1-6, the V gene TRBV12-3 or TRBV12-4; D is undetermined. The CDR3 contains 12 residues. The germline V and J ends were trimmed by 4 bases and 7 bases, with 5 bases remaining between them. The CDR3 nucleotides are TGTGCCAGCAGTTCCCAGAATTCACCCCTCCACTTT. Its translation is CASSSQNSPLHF.

This clonotype was found many times. The gene calls are TRBV18 and TRBJ2-3; D not certain. CDR3 length: 14 residues. CDR1 and CDR2 (germline): KGHSH, LQKENI. Trimming pared 5 bases from V and 6 bases from J, leaving 15 bases between. CDR3 DNA: TGTGCCAGCTCAGCGATGAACCGGGCGGATACGCAGTATTTT. This encodes CASSAMNRADTQYF.

This clonotype was seen ten or more times. This chain links TRBV5-5 with TRBJ1-5; no firm D call. Germline CDR1 is SGHKS and CDR2 is YYEKEE (reference sequence). V was trimmed by 4 bases and J by 5 bases, leaving 10 bases between them. CDR3 length equals 13 residues. The CDR3 here is CASSITTYQPQHF. CDR3 nucleotides: TGTGCCAGCAGCATAACTACTTATCAGCCCCAGCATTTT.

This clonotype was seen many times. This sequence joins TRBV7-9 and TRBJ1-4, with 12 positions matching TRBD1. Unmatched junction bases numbered 7, after V lost 7 bases and J lost 4 bases. This CDR3 is built from 16 residues. Germline lookup yields CDR1 SEHNR and CDR2 FQNEAQ (reference sequence). For the CDR3, the DNA is TGTGCCAGCACCACCGGGACAGGGGGCCTTAATGAAAAACTGTTTTTT. Its protein product is CASTTGTGGLNEKLFF.

This clonotype has just a few counts. The junction and the germline gene differ at one end; a read error may be behind it. The J gene is TRBJ2-1, the V gene TRBV12-3 or TRBV12-4; 8 bases map to TRBD2. CDR3 length: 18 amino acids. CDR3 coding DNA: TGTACCAGCAGTCCTGCCCCTGGGACTAGGGTGAAAAGTAGCGAGCAGTTCTTC. It translates to CTSSPAPGTRVKSSEQFF.

The chain uses TRBV20-1 and TRBJ1-1; no reliable D call. V was shortened by 0 bases and J by 1 base, with 18 bases between the two germline ends. Per germline, CDR1 DFQATT and CDR2 SNEGSKA (reference sequence). The CDR3 has 17 amino acids. CDR3 sequence (DNA): TGCAGTGCTAGAGATTTTGGGCGGTCAACTGAGAACACTGAAGCTTTCTTT. Amino acid sequence: CSARDFGRSTENTEAFF.

This clonotype appeared many times. The chain combines TRBV7-9 with TRBJ2-2, with D perhaps TRBD2 (6 bases). The CDR3 length is 14 residues. Germline V gene sequence: CDR1 SEHNR, CDR2 FQNEAQ (reference sequence). V dropped 7 bases and J dropped 1 base, with 10 bases sitting between them. DNA for the CDR3: TGTGCCAGCACCCTCGGGGGGAACACCGGGGAGCTGTTTTTT. Protein sequence: CASTLGGNTGELFF.

This clonotype was observed many times. The chain combines TRBV10-1 with TRBJ2-2; D is unresolved. The ends were cut back, 3 bases at V and 3 bases at J, with 5 bases in the middle. Germline V gene lookup returns CDR1 WNHNN and CDR2 SYGVQD (reference sequence). This CDR3 is built from 13 residues. The DNA of the CDR3 is TGCGCCAGCAGTGACTCTTACACCGGGGAGCTGTTTTTT. Translated: CASSDSYTGELFF.

This clonotype occurred many times. The chain joins TRBV7-2 to TRBJ1-6, with 7 bases fitting TRBD1. Germline V CDR1 and CDR2: SGHTA, FQGNSA. The CDR3 consists of 16 residues. V was pared by 1 base and J by 9 bases, with 9 bases of the junction left unmatched. CDR3 DNA sequence: TGTGCCAGCAGCTTAGGCGGGACAGCGTGGGGTTCACCCCTCCACTTT. It translates to CASSLGGTAWGSPLHF.

This clonotype was observed at least ten times. The chain recombines TRBV5-1 with TRBJ2-3; TRBD2 matches at 12 bases. Trimming cost V 0 bases and J 4 bases; bases outside gene matches: 6. Germline V gives CDR1 SGHRS, CDR2 YFSETQ. The CDR3 runs 17 residues. CDR3 coding DNA: TGCGCCAGCAGCTTGGCTACTAGCGGGGGGCTCGCAGATACGCAGTATTTT. Its protein is CASSLATSGGLADTQYF. Combining the CDR3 with reference TRBV5-1 and TRBJ2-3 gives the whole variable domain KAGVTQTPRYLIKTRGQQVTLSCSPISGHRSVSWYQQTPGQGLQFLFEYFSETQRNKGNFPGRFSGRQFSNSRSEMNVSTLELGDSALYLCASSLATSGGLADTQYFGPGTRLTVL.

This clonotype has a count of ten or more. J is TRBJ2-1 and V is TRBV10-1, with TRBD1 matching over 10 bases. The ends lost 10 bases at V and 6 bases at J; junction bases unmatched: 6. CDR1 and CDR2 (germline): WNHNN, SYGVQD (reference sequence). The CDR3 length is 13 residues. The CDR3 here is CAIEDRGSNEQFF. CDR3 bases: TGCGCCATCGAGGACAGGGGGAGCAATGAGCAGTTCTTC.

This clonotype turned up a few times. V is TRBV4-1 and J is TRBJ1-6; D possibly corresponds to TRBD1 (5 bases). This CDR3 has 14 amino acids. With 3 bases removed from V and 14 bases from J, the gap between germline ends came to 17 bases. Germline CDR1 is MGHRA and CDR2 is YSYEKL. The CDR3 sequence is CASSQAGAGVALHF. The DNA for the CDR3 is TGCGCCAGCAGCCAGGCCGGGGCCGGGGTTGCCCTCCACTTT.